The clone carrying this TCR beta chain was seen a handful of times. Its antigen is not known. This CDR3 is 14 amino acids long. Per the germline V gene, CDR1 is SGHNT and CDR2 is YYREEE (reference sequence). The ends were cut back, 0 bases at V and 3 bases at J, with 10 bases in the middle. The data were obtained in a study of beta chain features in type 1 diabetes. Regarding the study as a whole: Shorter TCRB CDR3s, moderately but significantly so, marked every one of the four CD4+ subsets in Type 1 diabetes patients.

Expressed TCRB transcripts were sequenced because the isolated RNA had all been reverse transcribed beforehand. The table came from immunoSEQ multiplex PCR; TCRdb's copy has only in-frame clones and leaves some out. The data contain over 650,000 clones, about 14% of them singletons. The chain recombines TRBV5-4 with TRBJ2-7; the D call may be TRBD1 or TRBD2 (5 bases each). The sequence was collected from a man aged 18 to 30 with type 1 diabetes. Sequencing used naive CD4+ T cells from blood. The DNA of the CDR3 is TGTGCCAGCAGCTTGGGTATGGGGGTCTACGAGCAGTACTTC. Its protein is CASSLGMGVYEQYF.